These T cell receptor beta chains were read from a single sample in a study of cytomegalovirus exposure and HLA in healthy donors. Measured with immunoSEQ multiplex PCR; TCRdb has only the in-frame clones, and not every one. The sample has about 140,000 clones. Source material: PBMCs. The receptor source for this set is a male donor in good health and CMV-seronegative. Both conserved end residues are part of each CDR3. D genes are given only for firm matches.

J	V	D	DNA	CDR3
TRBJ2-7	TRBV28	-	TGTGCCAGCGTGGGGGGTTACGAGCAGTACTTT	CASVGGYEQYF
TRBJ1-1	TRBV4-3	TRBD1	TGCGCCAGCAGCCAGACCGGGACAGGGAACACTGAAGCTTTCTTT	CASSQTGTGNTEAFF
TRBJ1-5	TRBV6-5	-	TGTGCCAGCAGTTACGGGGGGGTCAATCAGCCCCAGCATTTT	CASSYGGVNQPQHF
TRBJ2-1	TRBV18	-	TGTGCCAGCTCACCGCGGAGGTCCTACAATGAGCAGTTCTTC	CASSPRRSYNEQFF
TRBJ1-2	TRBV18	-	TGTGCCAGCTCACCACCGAAGGAGACAGCTCTCTATGGCTACACCTTC	CASSPPKETALYGYTF
TRBJ2-5	TRBV5-1	TRBD2	TGCGCCAGCAGCAAGGGGACTAGCGGGAAGGAGACCCAGTACTTC	CASSKGTSGKETQYF
TRBJ2-1	TRBV29-1	TRBD1	TGCAGCGTGGGGCACAGGGGTTACTACAATGAGCAGTTCTTC	CSVGHRGYYNEQFF
TRBJ2-1	TRBV6-6	-	TGTGCCAGCAGCACACGGGACATACCAGTAGATGAGCAGTTCTTC	CASSTRDIPVDEQFF
TRBJ1-5	TRBV4-2	-	TGTGCCAGCAGCCAAGATAAAGAACAGGATCAGCCCCAGCATTTT	CASSQDKEQDQPQHF
TRBJ2-1	TRBV5-5	-	TGTGCCAGCAGTATTGCGGGTCTGTCCTACAATGAGCAGTTCTTC	CASSIAGLSYNEQFF
TRBJ2-7	TRBV19	TRBD1	TGTGCCAGTAGTATACGGGACAGCTACGAGCAGTACTTC	CASSIRDSYEQYF
TRBJ1-5	TRBV30	-	TGTGCCTGGTGGGGGGGGTTCAGCAATCAGCCCCAGCATTTT	CAWWGGFSNQPQHF
TRBJ2-3	TRBV5-8	-	TGTGCCAGCCTCCGGGCAGATACGCAGTATTTT	CASLRADTQYF
TRBJ2-2	TRBV28	-	TGTGGCATCGGGCGGGAGAACACCGGGGAGCTGTTTTTT	CGIGRENTGELFF
TRBJ1-1	TRBV27	-	TGTGCCAGCAGTTTTACAGGGACTGAAGCTTTCTTT	CASSFTGTEAFF
TRBJ2-7	TRBV15	-	TGTGCCACCAGCAGAGATATCATGGGCCAACCCTACGAGCAGTACTTC	CATSRDIMGQPYEQYF
TRBJ1-4	TRBV29-1	TRBD1	TGCAGCGTTCGGACAGGGGGCGTAGAAAAACTGTTTTTT	CSVRTGGVEKLFF
TRBJ2-7	TRBV15	-	TGTGCCACCAGCAGAGACAGGGGGAGGAACGAAGGGCAGTACTTC	CATSRDRGRNEGQYF
TRBJ1-2	TRBV7-9	-	TGTGCCAGCAGCTTAGTAGGGGACTATGGCTACACCTTC	CASSLVGDYGYTF